The clone carrying this TCR beta chain has just a few counts. Its antigen is not identified. Germline V gene lookup returns CDR1 MNHEY and CDR2 SVGEGT. This CDR3 has 16 residues. V lost 2 bases to trimming and J lost 1 base; unmatched junction nucleotides: 4. Scientists ran DNA taken from cultured CD4+ T cells through the Oncomine TCR Beta short-read assay for sequencing. TCRdb independently ran MiXCR on the PCR reads; one entry per CDR3 protein. This sample carries 13,000 or so distinct CDR3 sequences, under 75% of them seen once, and the ten largest clones take 15% to 20%. This sample is part of a study of vaccination and CD4 T cells after COVID-19. Overall study context: Post-COVID draws followed diagnosis by a median roughly 99 days (range 35 to 161).

Treatment described: approximately nine-day PBMC culture with coronavirus spike peptide pools or control peptides (ViraFEST assay). Sequences were obtained from CD4+ T cells from blood, cultured in vitro. This sequence originates from a human donor who had recovered from COVID-19. The genes are TRBV6-2 or TRBV6-3 and TRBJ2-3; TRBD1 aligns across 9 bases. For the CDR3, the DNA is TGTGCCAGCAGTTACAGATGGACAGGGGGCACAGATACGCAGTATTTT. Translation gives CASSYRWTGGTDTQYF.